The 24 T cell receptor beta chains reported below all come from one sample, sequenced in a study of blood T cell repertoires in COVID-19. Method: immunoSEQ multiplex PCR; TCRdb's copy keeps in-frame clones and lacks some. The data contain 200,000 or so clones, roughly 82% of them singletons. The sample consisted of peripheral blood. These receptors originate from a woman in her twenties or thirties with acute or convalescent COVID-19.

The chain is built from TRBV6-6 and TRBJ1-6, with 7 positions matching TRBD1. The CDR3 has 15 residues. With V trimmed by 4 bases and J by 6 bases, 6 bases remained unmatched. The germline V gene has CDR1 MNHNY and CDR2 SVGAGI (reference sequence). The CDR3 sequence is CASSSRQGPNSPLHF. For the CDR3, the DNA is TGTGCCAGCAGTTCGCGACAGGGACCTAATTCACCCCTCCACTTT.

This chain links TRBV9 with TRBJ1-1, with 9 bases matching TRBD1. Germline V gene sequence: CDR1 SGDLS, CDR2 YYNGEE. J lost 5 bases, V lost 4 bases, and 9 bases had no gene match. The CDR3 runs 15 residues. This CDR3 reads CASSSRTGVDTEAFF. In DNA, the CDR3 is TGTGCCAGCAGCTCCCGGACAGGGGTGGATACTGAAGCTTTCTTT.

The CDR3 DNA is TGTGCCTGGAGTGTTATTGGCCTGGCCGGGGAGCTGTTTTTT. This translates into CAWSVIGLAGELFF. The chain couples TRBV30 to TRBJ2-2; no clear D. V gave up 0 bases and J gave up 6 bases, with 11 bases separating them. The CDR3 contains 14 residues. Germline values: CDR1 GTSNPN, CDR2 SVGIG (reference sequence). Combining the CDR3 with reference TRBV30 and TRBJ2-2 gives the whole variable domain SQTIHQWPATLVQPVGSPLSLECTVEGTSNPNLYWYRQAAGRGLQLLFYSVGIGQISSEVPQNLSASRPQDRQFILSSKKLLLSDSGFYLCAWSVIGLAGELFFGEGSRLTVL.

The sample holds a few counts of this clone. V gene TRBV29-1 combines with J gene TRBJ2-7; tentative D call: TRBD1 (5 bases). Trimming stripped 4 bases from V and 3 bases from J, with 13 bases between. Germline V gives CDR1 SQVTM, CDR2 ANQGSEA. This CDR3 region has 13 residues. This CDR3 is CSVALGPYYEQYF. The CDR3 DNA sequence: TGCAGCGTTGCTTTGGGGCCGTACTACGAGCAGTACTTC.

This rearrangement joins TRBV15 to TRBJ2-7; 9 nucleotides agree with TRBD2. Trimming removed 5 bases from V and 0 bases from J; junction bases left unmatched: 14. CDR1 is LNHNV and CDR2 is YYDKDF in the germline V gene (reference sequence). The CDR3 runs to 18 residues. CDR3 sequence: CATSVGSGGATFSYEQYF. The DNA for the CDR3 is TGTGCCACCAGCGTCGGTAGCGGGGGAGCCACCTTCTCCTACGAGCAGTACTTC.

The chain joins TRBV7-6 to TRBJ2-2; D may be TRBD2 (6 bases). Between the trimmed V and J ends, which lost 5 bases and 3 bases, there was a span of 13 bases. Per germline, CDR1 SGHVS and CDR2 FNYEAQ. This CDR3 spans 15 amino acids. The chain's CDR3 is CASSKTRTDTGELFF. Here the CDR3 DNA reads TGTGCCAGCAGCAAGACTAGAACCGACACCGGGGAGCTGTTTTTT.

The CDR3 DNA reads as TGTGCCAGTTCTAGAGAACTTTACCAAGAGACCCAGTACTTC. This codes for CASSRELYQETQYF. The rearrangement links TRBV19 to TRBJ2-5; D call uncertain. Germline CDR1 and CDR2: LNHDA and SQIVND (reference sequence). The CDR3 runs 14 residues. V was pared by 8 bases and J by 0 bases, with 13 bases between.

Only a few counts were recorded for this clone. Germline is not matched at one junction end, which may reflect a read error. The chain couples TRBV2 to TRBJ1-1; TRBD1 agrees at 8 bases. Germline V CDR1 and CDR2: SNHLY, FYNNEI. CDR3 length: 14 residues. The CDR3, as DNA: TGTGCCAGCACTGAATCGGGACAGGAAATAGAAGCTTTCTTT. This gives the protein CASTESGQEIEAFF.

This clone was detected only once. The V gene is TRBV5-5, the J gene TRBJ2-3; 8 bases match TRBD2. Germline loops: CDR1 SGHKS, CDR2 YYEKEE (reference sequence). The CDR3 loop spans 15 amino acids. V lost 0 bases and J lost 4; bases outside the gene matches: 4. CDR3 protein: CASSLGTSPSDTQYF. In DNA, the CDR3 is TGTGCCAGCAGCTTGGGGACTAGCCCGTCAGATACGCAGTATTTT.

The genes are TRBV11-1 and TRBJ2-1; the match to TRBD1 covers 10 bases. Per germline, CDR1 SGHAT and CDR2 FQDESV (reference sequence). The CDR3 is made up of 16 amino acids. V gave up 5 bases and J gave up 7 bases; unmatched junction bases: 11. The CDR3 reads CASSPGRQGARNEQFF. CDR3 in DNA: TGTGCCAGCAGCCCAGGGAGACAGGGGGCGCGAAATGAGCAGTTCTTC.

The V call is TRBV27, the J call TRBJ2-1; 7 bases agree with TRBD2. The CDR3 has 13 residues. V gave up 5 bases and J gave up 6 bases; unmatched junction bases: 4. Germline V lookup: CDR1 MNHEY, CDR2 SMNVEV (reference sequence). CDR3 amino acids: CASSGGGANEQFF. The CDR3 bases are TGTGCCAGCAGTGGCGGGGGTGCCAATGAGCAGTTCTTC.

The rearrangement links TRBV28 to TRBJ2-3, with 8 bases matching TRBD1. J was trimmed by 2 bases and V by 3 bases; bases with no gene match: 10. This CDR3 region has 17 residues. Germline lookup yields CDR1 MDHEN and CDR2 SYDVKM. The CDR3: CASSFPTTGVNTDTQYF. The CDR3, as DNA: TGTGCCAGCAGTTTCCCTACGACAGGGGTGAACACAGATACGCAGTATTTT.

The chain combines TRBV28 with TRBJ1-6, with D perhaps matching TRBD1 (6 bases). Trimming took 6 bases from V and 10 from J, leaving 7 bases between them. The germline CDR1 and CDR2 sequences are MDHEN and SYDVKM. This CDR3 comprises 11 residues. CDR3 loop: CASRTGSPLHF. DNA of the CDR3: TGTGCCAGCAGAACAGGGTCACCCCTCCACTTT.

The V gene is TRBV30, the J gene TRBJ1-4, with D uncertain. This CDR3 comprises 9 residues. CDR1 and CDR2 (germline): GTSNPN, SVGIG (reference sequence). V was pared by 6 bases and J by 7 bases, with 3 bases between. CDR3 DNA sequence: TGTGCCTGCGGTGAAAAACTGTTTTTT. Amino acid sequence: CACGEKLFF.

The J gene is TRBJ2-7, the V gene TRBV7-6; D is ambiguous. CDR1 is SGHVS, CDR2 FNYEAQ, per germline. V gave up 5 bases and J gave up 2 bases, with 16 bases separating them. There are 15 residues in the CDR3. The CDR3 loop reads CASSQVAGDTYEQYF. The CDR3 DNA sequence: TGTGCCAGCAGCCAAGTGGCAGGTGATACCTACGAGCAGTACTTC.

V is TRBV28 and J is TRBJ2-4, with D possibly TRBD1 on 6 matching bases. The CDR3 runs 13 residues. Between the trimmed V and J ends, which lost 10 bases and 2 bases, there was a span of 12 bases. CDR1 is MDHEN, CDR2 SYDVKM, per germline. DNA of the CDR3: TGTGCCACCGAGGACAGTTCCAAAAACATTCAGTACTTC. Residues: CATEDSSKNIQYF. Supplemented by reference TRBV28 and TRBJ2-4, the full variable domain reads DVKVTQSSRYLVKRTGEKVFLECVQDMDHENMFWYRQDPGLGLRLIYFSYDVKMKEKGDIPEGYSVSREKKERFSLILESASTNQTSMYLCATEDSSKNIQYFGAGTRLSVL.

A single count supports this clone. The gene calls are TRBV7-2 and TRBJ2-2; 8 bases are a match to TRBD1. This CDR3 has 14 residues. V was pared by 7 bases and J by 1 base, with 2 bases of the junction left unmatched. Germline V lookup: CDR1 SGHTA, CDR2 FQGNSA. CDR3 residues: CASTGTGNTGELFF. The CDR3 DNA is TGTGCCAGCACCGGGACAGGGAACACCGGGGAGCTGTTTTTT.

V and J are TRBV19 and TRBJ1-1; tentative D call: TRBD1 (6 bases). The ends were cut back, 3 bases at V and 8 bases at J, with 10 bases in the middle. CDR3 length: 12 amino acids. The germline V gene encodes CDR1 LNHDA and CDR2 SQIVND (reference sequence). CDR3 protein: CASSIHQGEAFF. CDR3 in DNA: TGTGCCAGTAGTATCCATCAGGGGGAAGCTTTCTTT. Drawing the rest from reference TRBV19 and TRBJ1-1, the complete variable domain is DGGITQSPKYLFRKEGQNVTLSCEQNLNHDAMYWYRQDPGQGLRLIYYSQIVNDFQKGDIAEGYSVSREKKESFPLTVTSAQKNPTAFYLCASSIHQGEAFFGQGTRLTVV.

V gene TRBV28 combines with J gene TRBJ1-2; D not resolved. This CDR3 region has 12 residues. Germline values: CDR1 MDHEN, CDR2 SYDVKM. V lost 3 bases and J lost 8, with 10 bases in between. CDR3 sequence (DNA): TGTGCCAGCAGTTTCCCTGCCGGGGGCTACACCTTC. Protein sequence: CASSFPAGGYTF.

CDR3 protein: CASSPLGQGLRVQYF. CDR3 in DNA: TGTGCCAGCAGCCCACTCGGACAGGGCCTACGCGTGCAGTACTTC. This sequence joins TRBV14 and TRBJ2-7; 8 nucleotides align to TRBD1. The CDR3 sequence is 15 residues long. V lost 4 bases and J lost 9; bases outside the gene matches: 14. Germline lookup yields CDR1 SGHDN and CDR2 FVKESK.

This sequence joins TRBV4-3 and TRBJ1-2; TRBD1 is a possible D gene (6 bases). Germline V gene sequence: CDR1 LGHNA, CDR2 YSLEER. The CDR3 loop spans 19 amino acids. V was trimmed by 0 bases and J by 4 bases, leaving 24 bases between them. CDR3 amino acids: CASSQEARGGAIGPYGYTF. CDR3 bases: TGCGCCAGCAGCCAAGAGGCCAGGGGAGGGGCGATAGGGCCCTATGGCTACACCTTC.

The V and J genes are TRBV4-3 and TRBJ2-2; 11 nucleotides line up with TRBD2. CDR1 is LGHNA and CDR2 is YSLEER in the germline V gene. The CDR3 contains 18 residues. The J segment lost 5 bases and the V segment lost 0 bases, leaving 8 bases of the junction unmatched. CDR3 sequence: CASSQDRLAGGPTGELFF. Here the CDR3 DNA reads TGCGCCAGCAGCCAAGATCGGTTAGCGGGGGGGCCGACCGGGGAGCTGTTTTTT.

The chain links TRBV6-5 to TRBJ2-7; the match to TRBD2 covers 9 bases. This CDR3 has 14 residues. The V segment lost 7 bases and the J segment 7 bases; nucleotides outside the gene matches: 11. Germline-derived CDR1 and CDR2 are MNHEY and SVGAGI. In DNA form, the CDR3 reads TGTGCCAGCACGCTGGGCGGGGGGGCCAGGGAGCAGTACTTC. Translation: CASTLGGGAREQYF.

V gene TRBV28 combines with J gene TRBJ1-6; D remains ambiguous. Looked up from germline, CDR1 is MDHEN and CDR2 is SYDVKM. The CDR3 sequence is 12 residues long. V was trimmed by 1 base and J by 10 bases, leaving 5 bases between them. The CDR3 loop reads CASSLFKSPLHF. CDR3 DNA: TGTGCCAGCAGTTTATTCAAATCACCCCTCCACTTT.